Detailed here is one TCR beta chain. The use of a sample-barcoded 5' primer and a J-beta primer mix characterized a second PCR of roughly 6 to 11 cycles. TCRdb re-derived calls from the 5' RACE reads in MiXCR, one entry per CDR3 protein. This table has some 940,000 distinct CDR3 sequences, just under 30% appearing once. These data are taken from a study of blood T cells in healthy people across ages. CDR1 is DFQATT and CDR2 is SNEGSKA in the germline V gene (reference sequence). Between the trimmed V and J ends, which lost 6 bases and 3 bases, there was a span of 12 bases. The CDR3 runs 13 residues. The same sample was also studied in work on T cells of mothers and their children.

Input material: blood. The chain carries TRBV20-1 and TRBJ1-5, with D possibly matching TRBD1 (5 bases). This receptor was taken from a woman in her forties in good health. CDR3 in DNA: TGCAGTGCCGGGGCGGGTTACAATCAGCCCCAGCATTTT. Protein: CSAGAGYNQPQHF.